This entry lists 23 T cell receptor beta chains sequenced from one sample in a study of neurological immune-mediated disorders. TCRdb called the 5' RACE reads again in MiXCR, with one record for every CDR3 protein. The repertoire includes approximately 16,000 distinct CDR3 sequences, 9% of them detected once, and about 46% sits in the top ten. Sequencing was carried out using CD8+ T cells from blood. The receptors shown here come from a man in his fifties or sixties in good health.

The chain combines TRBV4-1 with TRBJ1-1, with D perhaps matching TRBD1 (5 bases). Germline V CDR1 and CDR2: MGHRA, YSYEKL. The CDR3 is made up of 15 amino acids. V lost 1 base and J 4 bases, leaving 13 bases between the germline ends. DNA of the CDR3: TGCGCCAGCAGCCAAGCTGGGGCAGTGGGCACTGAAGCTTTCTTT. Amino acids: CASSQAGAVGTEAFF.

This clonotype came up many times. V is TRBV29-1 and J is TRBJ2-5; the match to TRBD1 covers 8 bases. The germline V gene encodes CDR1 SQVTM and CDR2 ANQGSEA. V dropped 4 bases and J dropped 9; count of bases not matched to a gene: 10. This CDR3 spans 13 amino acids. CDR3 sequence (DNA): TGCAGCGTTGGTGGACAGGGAGTGGTGGCCCAGTACTTC. It specifies CSVGGQGVVAQYF.

Ten or more counts support this clonotype. The DNA of the CDR3 is TGTGCCAGCAGCGTAGAAGCGGGAGGCGCCTACAATGAGCAGTTCTTC. Amino acid sequence: CASSVEAGGAYNEQFF. The chain employs TRBV9 and TRBJ2-1; 9 positions agree with TRBD2. Germline CDR1 reads SGDLS; CDR2 reads YYNGEE. The trim removed 0 bases at V and 2 bases at J, leaving 3 bases unmatched. The CDR3 length is 16 residues.

This clonotype has a count of ten or more. The chain employs TRBV7-6 and TRBJ2-7; D not certain. Germline V gives CDR1 SGHVS, CDR2 FNYEAQ. V was trimmed by 3 bases and J by 1 base, leaving 7 bases between them. CDR3 size: 13 residues. The CDR3 DNA reads as TGTGCCAGCAGCTTGCGGAATTCCTACGAGCAGTACTTC. It encodes CASSLRNSYEQYF.

This clonotype has ten or more counts. This rearrangement joins TRBV7-9 to TRBJ2-7; tentatively, D is TRBD2 (6 bases). V was clipped by 1 base and J by 6 bases, with 13 bases between them. The germline gives CDR1 SEHNR, CDR2 FQNEAQ (reference sequence). The CDR3 covers 14 residues. The CDR3 loop reads CASSLGQGLSEQYF. The CDR3 DNA sequence: TGTGCCAGCAGCTTAGGTCAGGGACTCTCCGAGCAGTACTTC.

This clonotype was found many times. The chain joins TRBV11-2 to TRBJ2-1; 8 nucleotides match TRBD2. V shed 5 bases and J 5 bases; nucleotides not matched to a gene: 8. Per the germline V gene, CDR1 is SGHAT and CDR2 is FQNNGV. CDR3 length: 15 amino acids. CDR3 nucleotide sequence: TGTGCCAGCAGCCCAGGCCCGGGAGGGGACAATGAGCAGTTCTTC. Its translation: CASSPGPGGDNEQFF. The full variable domain, completed using reference TRBV11-2 and TRBJ2-1, is EAGVAQSPRYKIIEKRQSVAFWCNPISGHATLYWYQQILGQGPKLLIQFQNNGVVDDSQLPKDRFSAERLKGVDSTLKIQPAKLEDSAVYLCASSPGPGGDNEQFFGPGTRLTVL.

This clonotype was counted many times. The V gene is TRBV9, the J gene TRBJ2-5, with D hard to call. Germline lookup yields CDR1 SGDLS and CDR2 YYNGEE. The CDR3 has 10 amino acids. The CDR3: CGTCLETQYF. DNA of the CDR3: TGTGGCACTTGTTTGGAGACCCAGTACTTC.

This clonotype was observed at least ten times. The V and J genes are TRBV21-1 and TRBJ2-3. TRBV21-1 is reported as a pseudogene. This CDR3 is 13 amino acids long. CDR3 amino acids: CASSKWDTDTQYF. The CDR3 DNA is TGTGCCAGCAGCAAATGGGACACAGATACGCAGTATTTT.

As for this clonotype: Mismatch with germline at one junction end may stem from a read error. The chain recombines TRBV5-1 with TRBJ2-3; TRBD1 matches 12 bases. CDR3 length equals 16 residues. Germline V gene lookup returns CDR1 SGHRS and CDR2 YFSETQ. As DNA, the CDR3 is TGCGCCAGAAGCTTGGGGACAGGGGGCAACACAGATACGCAGTATTTT. Translated: CARSLGTGGNTDTQYF.

The chain carries TRBV5-1 and TRBJ2-2; D tentatively fits TRBD1 or TRBD2 (6 bases each). Looked up from germline, CDR1 is SGHRS and CDR2 is YFSETQ. The CDR3 consists of 15 residues. The V gene lost 4 bases and the J gene lost 7 bases, with 17 bases spanning the gap. The DNA for the CDR3 is TGCGCCAGCAGCCGGATTCTCGGAGGGGGCGGGGAGCTGTTTTTT. Amino acid sequence: CASSRILGGGGELFF.

This clonotype was recorded many times. This sequence joins TRBV14 and TRBJ2-1; 10 bases are a match to TRBD2. The junction had 19 bases not matched to a gene; V was cut back by 2 bases and J by 9 bases. From germline, CDR1 is SGHDN and CDR2 FVKESK. The CDR3 length is 19 residues. The CDR3 loop is CASSQTSSRGLASRVEQFF. CDR3 DNA sequence: TGTGCCAGCAGCCAAACTTCGAGCCGGGGACTAGCGTCTCGGGTTGAGCAGTTCTTC.

In its sample, this clonotype was seen many times. The chain uses TRBV20-1 and TRBJ2-7; weak D call: TRBD2 (5 bases). Germline-derived CDR1 and CDR2 are DFQATT and SNEGSKA (reference sequence). Trimming stripped 0 bases from V and 0 bases from J, with 12 bases between. This CDR3 is 15 amino acids long. CDR3 coding DNA: TGCAGTGCTAGAGATGGAGGAGGATTCTCCTACGAGCAGTACTTC. Protein sequence: CSARDGGGFSYEQYF.

In its sample, this clonotype was seen many times. The chain joins TRBV10-3 to TRBJ2-7, with 8 bases lining up with TRBD2. Trimming cost V 9 bases and J 6 bases; bases outside gene matches: 10. The V gene's germline CDR1 is ENHRY and CDR2 SYGVKD. The CDR3 runs 13 residues. CDR3 nucleotides: TGTGCCATTAGCAAGAGCGGGAGTGTCGAGCAGTACTTC. Its translation is CAISKSGSVEQYF.

This clonotype was counted ten times or more. The V call is TRBV4-3, the J call TRBJ2-3; TRBD2 might be the D (6 bases). This CDR3 is built from 17 residues. Germline CDR1 reads LGHNA; CDR2 reads YSLEER. The V end lost 0 bases, the J end lost 1 base, and 14 bases lay between the germline ends. CDR3 DNA: TGCGCCAGCAGCCAAGATCTGGAGGGAGTCGGCACAGATACGCAGTATTTT. This sequence encodes CASSQDLEGVGTDTQYF.

This clonotype was seen more than once but under ten times. The rearrangement joins TRBV18 to TRBJ2-1; no clear D gene. Trimming shortened V by 2 bases and J by 4 bases, and 9 bases separated the two germline ends. This CDR3 contains 14 residues. The germline V gene encodes CDR1 KGHSH and CDR2 LQKENI. This CDR3 reads CASSPTRSYNEQFF. CDR3 bases: TGTGCCAGCTCACCAACCAGGTCTTACAATGAGCAGTTCTTC.

The sample holds many counts of this clonotype. For the CDR3, the DNA is TGCAGTGCTAAGACCCGATGGGATGAGCAGTTCTTC. It specifies CSAKTRWDEQFF. This rearrangement joins TRBV20-1 to TRBJ2-1, with D unresolved. V shed 4 bases and J shed 8 bases, with 12 bases lying between them. CDR1 is DFQATT and CDR2 is SNEGSKA in the germline V gene (reference sequence). The CDR3 is 12 amino acids.

This clonotype was observed a few times. The V and J genes are TRBV6-5 and TRBJ1-1; no firm D call. This CDR3 spans 14 amino acids. Trimming took off 0 bases at V and 1 base at J, with 6 bases between the two ends. The germline V gene encodes CDR1 MNHEY and CDR2 SVGAGI. The CDR3 region is CASSYSNGNTEAFF. For the CDR3, the DNA is TGTGCCAGCAGTTACTCAAACGGGAACACTGAAGCTTTCTTT.

This clonotype occurred many times. The genes are TRBV7-9 and TRBJ2-3; 11 positions match TRBD2. Per the germline V gene, CDR1 is SEHNR and CDR2 is FQNEAQ (reference sequence). The V segment lost 3 bases and the J segment 11 bases; nucleotides outside the gene matches: 4. This CDR3 is built from 13 residues. The CDR3 is CASSLDTSGRQYF. CDR3 sequence (DNA): TGTGCCAGCAGCTTGGACACTAGCGGGAGGCAGTATTTT.

This clonotype was counted many times. The CDR3 is CASSLGYEQYF. CDR3 DNA: TGTGCCAGCAGCCTTGGCTACGAGCAGTACTTC. This rearrangement joins TRBV4-2 to TRBJ2-7; D gene uncertain. The CDR3 totals 11 residues. The V gene's germline CDR1 is LGHNA and CDR2 YNFKEQ. V lost 4 bases and J 3 bases, leaving 4 bases between the germline ends.

This clonotype has ten or more counts. The rearrangement links TRBV23-1 to TRBJ2-1, with 11 bases matching TRBD2. TRBV23-1 falls under the ORF class, with uncertain function. The V and J ends lost 9 bases and 4 bases, in that order; junction bases with no gene match: 17. The CDR3 covers 18 residues. In DNA form, the CDR3 reads TGCGCCAGTCCCCTAAGAGGGACTAGCGGCCCGGCGTACAATGAGCAGTTCTTC. Residues: CASPLRGTSGPAYNEQFF.

The chain employs TRBV28 and TRBJ2-7, with no clear D. The V end lost 2 bases, the J end lost 1 base, and 9 bases lay between the germline ends. This CDR3 spans 14 amino acids. Germline CDR1 MDHEN, CDR2 SYDVKM. CDR3 loop: CASSLNGRSYEQYF. Here the CDR3 DNA reads TGTGCCAGCAGTTTAAACGGACGGTCCTACGAGCAGTACTTC. The whole variable domain, remainder taken from reference TRBV28 and TRBJ2-7, is DVKVTQSSRYLVKRTGEKVFLECVQDMDHENMFWYRQDPGLGLRLIYFSYDVKMKEKGDIPEGYSVSREKKERFSLILESASTNQTSMYLCASSLNGRSYEQYFGPGTRLTVT.

The rearrangement joins TRBV11-2 to TRBJ1-2; D unclear. Per germline, CDR1 SGHAT and CDR2 FQNNGV. V was pared by 1 base and J by 8 bases, with 17 bases between. CDR3 size: 15 residues. CDR3 residues: CASSLGPSPKKGYTF. DNA of the CDR3: TGTGCCAGCAGCTTAGGACCAAGTCCCAAGAAGGGCTACACCTTC. Drawing the rest from reference TRBV11-2 and TRBJ1-2, the complete variable domain is EAGVAQSPRYKIIEKRQSVAFWCNPISGHATLYWYQQILGQGPKLLIQFQNNGVVDDSQLPKDRFSAERLKGVDSTLKIQPAKLEDSAVYLCASSLGPSPKKGYTFGSGTRLTVV.

This clonotype has a count of ten or more. The chain uses TRBV5-6 and TRBJ2-1; 9 bases map to TRBD2. CDR1 is SGHDT, CDR2 YYEEEE, per germline. With V trimmed by 3 bases and J by 5 bases, 6 bases remained unmatched. The CDR3 covers 15 residues. CDR3 protein: CASSYLSGSNNEQFF. The CDR3 bases are TGTGCCAGCAGCTATCTTAGCGGGAGCAACAATGAGCAGTTCTTC.